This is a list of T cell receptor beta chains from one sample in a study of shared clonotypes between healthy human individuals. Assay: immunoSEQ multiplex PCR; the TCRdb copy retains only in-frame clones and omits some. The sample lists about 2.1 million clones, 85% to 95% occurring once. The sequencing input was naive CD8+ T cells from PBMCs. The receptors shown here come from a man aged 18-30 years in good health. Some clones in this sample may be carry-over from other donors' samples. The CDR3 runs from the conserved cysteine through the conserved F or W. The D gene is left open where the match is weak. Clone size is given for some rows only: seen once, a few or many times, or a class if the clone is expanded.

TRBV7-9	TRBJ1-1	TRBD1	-	TGTGCCAGCAGCTTAAGGGACAGGAAGAACACTGAAGCTTTCTTT	CASSLRDRKNTEAFF
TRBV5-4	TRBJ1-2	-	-	TGTGCCAGCAGCTCGTTTCGACACCCCAGCTATGGCTACACCTTC	CASSSFRHPSYGYTF
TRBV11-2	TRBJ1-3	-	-	TGTGCCAGCAGCTTATCCGGGCGTCGCTCTGGAAACACCATATATTTT	CASSLSGRRSGNTIYF
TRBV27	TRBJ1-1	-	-	TGTGCCAGCAGTTTATGGGGCACCTACACTGAAGCTTTCTTT	CASSLWGTYTEAFF
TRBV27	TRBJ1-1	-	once	TGTGCCAGCTCACTTACAAGCTTGACTGAAGCTTTCTTT	CASSLTSLTEAFF
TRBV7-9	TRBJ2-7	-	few	TGTGCCAGCAGCTTGGTCTCAGGGGGGAACTACGAGCAGTACTTC	CASSLVSGGNYEQYF
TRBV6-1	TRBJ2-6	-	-	TGTGCCAGCAGTGAATGGGCTAACTCTGGGGCCAACGTCCTGACTTTC	CASSEWANSGANVLTF
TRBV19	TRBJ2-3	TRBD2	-	TGTGCCAGTAGTATAGATAGCGGGAGGGCCGCTACGCAGTATTTT	CASSIDSGRAATQYF
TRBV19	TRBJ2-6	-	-	TGTGCCAGTAGTAGAGGGGCCATGGGGGCCAACGTCCTGACTTTC	CASSRGAMGANVLTF
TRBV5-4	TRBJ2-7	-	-	TGTGCCAGCAGCTTAGTTGAGGTAGACGAGCAGTACTTC	CASSLVEVDEQYF
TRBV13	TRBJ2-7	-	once	TGTGCCAGCAGCTTAGGAGGTCTCTCCTACGAGCAGTACTTC	CASSLGGLSYEQYF
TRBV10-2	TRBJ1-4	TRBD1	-	TGCGCCAGCAGTCGCAGGGGGAGGCTGGGTGAAAAACTGTTTTTT	CASSRRGRLGEKLFF
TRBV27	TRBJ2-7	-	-	TGTGCCAGCAGTCCCTCCCGGGGGGAGCAGTACTTC	CASSPSRGEQYF
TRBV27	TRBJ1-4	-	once	TGTGCCAGCAGTACTCTGGGAGGGGAGGAAAAACTGTTTTTT	CASSTLGGEEKLFF
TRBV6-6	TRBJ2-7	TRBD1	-	TGTGCCAGCAGCACGACTCGGGACAGGTCCTACGAGCAGTACTTC	CASSTTRDRSYEQYF
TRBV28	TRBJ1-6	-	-	TGTGCCAGCACGGGGGCTAATTCACCCCTCCACTTT	CASTGANSPLHF
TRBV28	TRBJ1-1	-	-	TGTGCCAGCAGCAAGGGATGGGGTATAATGAACACTGAAGCTTTCTTT	CASSKGWGIMNTEAFF
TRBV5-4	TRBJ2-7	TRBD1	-	TGTGCCAGCAGCCAGCCCGGGACAGGCTACGAGCAGTACTTC	CASSQPGTGYEQYF
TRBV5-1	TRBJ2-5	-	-	TGCGCCAGCAGCAATCTTCCGGGGGCGCCACGGGAGACCCAGTACTTC	CASSNLPGAPRETQYF
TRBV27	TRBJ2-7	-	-	TGTGCCAGCAGTCAGCGTGCGGCATACTACGAGCAGTACTTC	CASSQRAAYYEQYF
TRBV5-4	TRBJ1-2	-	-	TGTGCCAGCAGCTTGGGGTTCGGGGCGCCCTATGGCTACACCTTC	CASSLGFGAPYGYTF
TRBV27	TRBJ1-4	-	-	TGTGCCAGCAGTTTGGGACCAACTAATGAAAAACTGTTTTTT	CASSLGPTNEKLFF
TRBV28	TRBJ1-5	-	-	TGTGCCAGCAGTTCAAGCCCAGCGTATAGCAATCAGCCCCAGCATTTT	CASSSSPAYSNQPQHF
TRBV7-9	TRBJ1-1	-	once	TGTGCCAGCGTAGACAGTGTGGGCACTGAAGCTTTCTTT	CASVDSVGTEAFF
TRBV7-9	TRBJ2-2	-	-	TGTGCCAGCAGCTTAGCGCTCGAGGGCACCGGGGAGCTGTTTTTT	CASSLALEGTGELFF
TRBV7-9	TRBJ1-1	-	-	TGTGCCAGCAGCCCCCCCGAACGGCTTAACACTGAAGCTTTCTTT	CASSPPERLNTEAFF
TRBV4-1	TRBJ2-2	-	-	TGCGCCAGCAGGACTCTGGACACTGCGGCCGGGGAGCTGTTTTTT	CASRTLDTAAGELFF
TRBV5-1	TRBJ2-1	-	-	TGCGCCAGCAGCTTTACCCCTGGACCCTACAATGAGCAGTTCTTC	CASSFTPGPYNEQFF
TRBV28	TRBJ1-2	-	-	TGTGCCAGCAGTTTTTTTCTGCAGCCGGCGGGCGATGGCTACACCTTC	CASSFFLQPAGDGYTF
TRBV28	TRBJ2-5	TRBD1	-	TGTGCCAGCAATCCGGGACAGGTACAAGAGACCCAGTACTTC	CASNPGQVQETQYF
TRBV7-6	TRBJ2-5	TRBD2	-	TGTGCCAGCAGTTTTAAGGCGGGAGTACAAGAGACCCAGTACTTC	CASSFKAGVQETQYF
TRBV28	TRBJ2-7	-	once	TGTGCCAGCAGTTCAGGGGCCGAGGAATACGAGCAGTACTTC	CASSSGAEEYEQYF
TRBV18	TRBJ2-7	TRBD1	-	TGTGCCAGCTCGCCGGGACAGCAATACGAGCAGTACTTC	CASSPGQQYEQYF
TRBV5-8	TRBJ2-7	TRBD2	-	TGTGCCAGCACCTCGCAGACTAGCGGAACCTACGAGCAGTACTTC	CASTSQTSGTYEQYF
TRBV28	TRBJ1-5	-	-	TGTGCCAGCAATCCCTCGGGACGGCACAATCAGCCCCAGCATTTT	CASNPSGRHNQPQHF
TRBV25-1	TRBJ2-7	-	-	TGTGCCAGCAGAGAGAACTACGAGCAGTACTTC	CASRENYEQYF
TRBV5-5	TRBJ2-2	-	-	TGTGCCAGTCTACCAGCAGAGAACACCGGGGAGCTGTTTTTT	CASLPAENTGELFF
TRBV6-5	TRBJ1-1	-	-	TGTGCCAGCAGTTATTTCTCCGGGAACACTGAAGCTTTCTTT	CASSYFSGNTEAFF
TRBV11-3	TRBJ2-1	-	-	TGTGCCAGCAGCTTAGAAAGGGGCTCCTACAATGAGCAGTTCTTC	CASSLERGSYNEQFF
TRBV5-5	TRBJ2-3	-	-	TGTGCCAGCAGCTTTGGTCTGCTCACTAGCACAGATACGCAGTATTTT	CASSFGLLTSTDTQYF
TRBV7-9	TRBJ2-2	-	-	TGTGCCAGCAGCTTATTTGGCGGAACCGGGGAGCTGTTTTTT	CASSLFGGTGELFF
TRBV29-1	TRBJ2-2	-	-	TGCAGCGTTGCAGTCCCCACCTCGGGCACCGGGGAGCTGTTTTTT	CSVAVPTSGTGELFF
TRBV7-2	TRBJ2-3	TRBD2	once	TGTGCCAGCAGCCTCAGACTAGCGGGAGTCGGCCCAGATACGCAGTATTTT	CASSLRLAGVGPDTQYF
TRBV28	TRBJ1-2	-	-	TGTGCCAGCAGTCCGCCAAGCCCAGTCTATGGCTACACCTTC	CASSPPSPVYGYTF
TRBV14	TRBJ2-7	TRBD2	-	TGTGCCAGCAGCCAGGGGTTGGGACTAGCGGGACCCCCCTACGAGCAGTACTTC	CASSQGLGLAGPPYEQYF
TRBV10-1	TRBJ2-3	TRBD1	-	TGCGCCAGCAGTGACCGACAGGGGGCGGATACGCAGTATTTT	CASSDRQGADTQYF
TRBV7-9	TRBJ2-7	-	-	TGTGCCAGCAGATGGTCTGAGTCCTACGAGCAGTACTTC	CASRWSESYEQYF
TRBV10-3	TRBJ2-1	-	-	TGTGCCGCCGGGAGAGGGGACAATGAGCAGTTCTTC	CAAGRGDNEQFF
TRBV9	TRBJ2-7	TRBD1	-	TGTGCCAGCAGCGTAAGTGGGTGGACAGGAGGATCCTACGAGCAGTACTTC	CASSVSGWTGGSYEQYF
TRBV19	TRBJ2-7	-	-	TGTGCCAGTAGCAACCGGGACCCAAATTCCTACGAGCAGTACTTC	CASSNRDPNSYEQYF
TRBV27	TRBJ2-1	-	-	TGTGCCAGCAGTCCAAAAATTGATGAGCAGTTCTTC	CASSPKIDEQFF
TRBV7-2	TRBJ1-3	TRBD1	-	TGTGCCAGCACCGCGGACAGGGGGTCTGGAAACACCATATATTTT	CASTADRGSGNTIYF
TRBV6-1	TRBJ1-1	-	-	TGTGCCAGCACCAACCGGGGGGCTGAGACTGAAGCTTTCTTT	CASTNRGAETEAFF
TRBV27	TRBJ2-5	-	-	TGTGCCAGCAGTTTGCTATACACCCAAGGGGAGACCCAGTACTTC	CASSLLYTQGETQYF
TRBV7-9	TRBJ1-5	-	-	TGTGCCAGCAGCTTGGTTGATAGCAATCAGCCCCAGCATTTT	CASSLVDSNQPQHF
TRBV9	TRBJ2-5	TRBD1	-	TGTGCCAGCAGCTCCCCCCGGTGGGCAGGGGGCCGAAAAGAGACCCAGTACTTC	CASSSPRWAGGRKETQYF
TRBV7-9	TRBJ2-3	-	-	TGTGCCAGCGGAGGGGGGGGCGTTAGACGCACAGATACGCAGTATTTT	CASGGGGVRRTDTQYF